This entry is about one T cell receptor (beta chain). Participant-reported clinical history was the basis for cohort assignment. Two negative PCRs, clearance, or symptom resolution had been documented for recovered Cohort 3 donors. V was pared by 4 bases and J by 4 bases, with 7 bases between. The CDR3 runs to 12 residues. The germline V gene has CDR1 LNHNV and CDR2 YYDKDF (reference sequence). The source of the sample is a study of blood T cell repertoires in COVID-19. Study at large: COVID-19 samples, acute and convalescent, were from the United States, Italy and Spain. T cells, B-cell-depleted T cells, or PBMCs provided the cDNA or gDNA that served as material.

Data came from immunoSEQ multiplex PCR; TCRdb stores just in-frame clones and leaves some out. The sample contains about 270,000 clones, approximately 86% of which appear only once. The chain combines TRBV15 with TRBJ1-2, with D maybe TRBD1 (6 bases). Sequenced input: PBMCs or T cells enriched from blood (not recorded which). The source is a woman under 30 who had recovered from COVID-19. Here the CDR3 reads CATSTDSYGYTF. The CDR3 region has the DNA TGTGCCACCAGCACGGACAGCTATGGCTACACCTTC.